These 17 T cell receptor beta chains came from one sample sequenced in a study of blood T cell repertoires in COVID-19. Measured with immunoSEQ multiplex PCR; TCRdb has only the in-frame clones, and not every one. The table lists approximately 230,000 clones, approximately 79% of them singletons. Sequencing used peripheral blood. The receptors derive from a woman aged 40 to 50 with active or convalescent COVID-19.

This clone was detected only once. The chain links TRBV9 to TRBJ2-7; 10 bases fit TRBD1. Trimming removed 0 bases from V and 2 bases from J; junction bases left unmatched: 11. The CDR3 has 18 amino acids. Germline V gives CDR1 SGDLS, CDR2 YYNGEE. The CDR3 coding sequence is TGTGCCAGCAGCGTAGAAATGAGGGGGACAGGGGACCCCTACGAGCAGTACGTC. Translating gives CASSVEMRGTGDPYEQYV.

The chain employs TRBV4-1 and TRBJ2-5, with 11 bases identical to TRBD2. The CDR3 consists of 15 residues. With V trimmed by 4 bases and J by 0 bases, 1 base remained unmatched. The V gene's germline CDR1 is MGHRA and CDR2 YSYEKL. CDR3 region: CASSRSGGDQETQYF. Written as DNA, the CDR3 is TGCGCCAGCAGCCGTAGCGGGGGGGACCAAGAGACCCAGTACTTC.

The chain recombines TRBV11-2 with TRBJ1-6, with unresolved D. Germline CDR1 and CDR2: SGHAT and FQNNGV. Trimming left V 5 bases short and J 9 bases short, with 17 bases between. This CDR3 region has 15 residues. Here the CDR3 reads CASSGGLGYGSPLHF. As DNA, the CDR3 is TGTGCCAGCAGCGGAGGCTTAGGGTATGGTTCACCCCTCCACTTT.

This chain uses TRBV5-1 with TRBJ1-6; D remains unclear. The CDR3 has 13 amino acids. Between the trimmed V and J ends, which lost 7 bases and 5 bases, there was a span of 10 bases. Germline CDR1 SGHRS, CDR2 YFSETQ. The CDR3 coding sequence is TGCGCCAGCCAAGCAGGCGATAATTCACCCCTCCACTTT. Translating gives CASQAGDNSPLHF. The whole variable domain, filled in from reference TRBV5-1 and TRBJ1-6, reads KAGVTQTPRYLIKTRGQQVTLSCSPISGHRSVSWYQQTPGQGLQFLFEYFSETQRNKGNFPGRFSGRQFSNSRSEMNVSTLELGDSALYLCASQAGDNSPLHFGNGTRLTVT.

V usage is TRBV5-1 and J usage is TRBJ2-3; 10 bases line up with TRBD2. CDR3 length: 16 amino acids. CDR1 is SGHRS, CDR2 YFSETQ, per germline. Germline trimming cut 4 bases from V and 3 bases from J; bases unmatched to any gene: 8. The CDR3 region is CASSTSGGAMTDTQYF. The CDR3 coding sequence is TGCGCCAGCAGCACAAGCGGGGGGGCTATGACAGATACGCAGTATTTT.

J is TRBJ1-2 and V is TRBV11-2, with 7 nucleotides matching TRBD1. CDR3 length: 16 residues. CDR1 SGHAT and CDR2 FQNNGV come from the germline V gene. V was pared by 1 base and J by 5 bases, with 10 bases of the junction left unmatched. This chain's CDR3 is CASSLAPRGLGYGYTF. CDR3 DNA sequence: TGTGCCAGCAGCTTAGCCCCTAGGGGGCTAGGGTATGGCTACACCTTC.

This clone has just a few counts. The rearrangement joins TRBV11-2 to TRBJ1-2; 8 bases map to TRBD1. CDR1 and CDR2 (germline): SGHAT, FQNNGV. This CDR3 is built from 15 residues. Trimming took 4 bases from V and 5 from J; bases not matched to a gene: 9. The CDR3 is CASSSSRTGKYGYTF. DNA of the CDR3: TGTGCCAGCAGCTCTTCTCGGACAGGGAAGTATGGCTACACCTTC.

This chain joins TRBV6-6 and TRBJ2-1; 10 positions agree with TRBD1. The CDR3 sequence is 16 residues long. Germline trimming cut 2 bases from V and 0 bases from J; bases unmatched to any gene: 1. Germline V lookup: CDR1 MNHNY, CDR2 SVGAGI (reference sequence). As DNA, the CDR3 is TGTGCCAGCAGTTACGGGACAGGGGTCTCCTACAATGAGCAGTTCTTC. This encodes CASSYGTGVSYNEQFF.

The CDR3 DNA reads as TGTGCCAGCAGCGCAATACAGGGCCTAGAAGGAGTCTACACCTTC. Its protein product is CASSAIQGLEGVYTF. The V and J genes are TRBV9 and TRBJ1-2; D possibly corresponds to TRBD1 (6 bases). Germline loops: CDR1 SGDLS, CDR2 YYNGEE. This CDR3 region has 15 residues. V was clipped by 3 bases and J by 10 bases, with 22 bases between them.

With respect to this clone: Other DNA sequences of this sample code for an identical CDR3. The chain is built from TRBV19 and TRBJ1-1; D not certain. Trimming stripped 1 base from V and 1 base from J, with 7 bases between. Looked up from germline, CDR1 is LNHDA and CDR2 is SQIVND (reference sequence). The CDR3 length is 14 residues. DNA for the CDR3: TGTGCCAGTAGTATAGCGTCCGGGAACACTGAAGCTTTCTTT. Translating it yields CASSIASGNTEAFF.

This chain connects TRBV6-2 or TRBV6-3 to TRBJ1-1; a possible D gene is TRBD1 (6 bases). This CDR3 is built from 15 residues. Germline CDR1 and CDR2: MNHEY and SVGEGT. V dropped 2 bases and J dropped 4 bases, with 14 bases sitting between them. Here the CDR3 reads CASSYGGAGFTEAFF. The DNA of the CDR3 is TGTGCCAGCAGTTACGGGGGGGCCGGGTTCACTGAAGCTTTCTTT.

The chain couples TRBV6-2 or TRBV6-3 to TRBJ1-1, with D uncertain. Germline V gene lookup returns CDR1 MNHEY and CDR2 SVGEGT. CDR3 length: 13 amino acids. V was pared by 2 bases and J by 4 bases, with 8 bases between. The CDR3: CASSYQTATEAFF. The CDR3 DNA follows: TGTGCCAGCAGTTACCAAACAGCCACTGAAGCTTTCTTT.

This sequence joins TRBV24-1 and TRBJ1-2; 8 bases line up with TRBD1. The V segment lost 7 bases and the J segment 4 bases; nucleotides outside the gene matches: 4. CDR1 and CDR2 from the germline V gene are KGHDR and SFDVKD. CDR3 length: 13 residues. The CDR3 DNA follows: TGTGCCACCAGACCCGGGACAGGCTATGGCTACACCTTC. Translated: CATRPGTGYGYTF.

The J gene is TRBJ2-4, the V gene TRBV7-8; 7 bases line up with TRBD1. The CDR3 has 14 residues. Germline CDR1 and CDR2: SGHVS and FQNEAQ. J gave up 7 bases and V 3 bases, and 6 bases lay outside the gene matches. DNA for the CDR3: TGTGCCAGCAGCTTCGGCAGGGGGATGAACATTCAGTACTTC. This translates into CASSFGRGMNIQYF. The variable domain in full, with the rest retrieved from reference TRBV7-8 and TRBJ2-4, is GAGVSQSPRYKVAKRGQDVALRCDPISGHVSLFWYQQALGQGPEFLTYFQNEAQLDKSGLPSDRFFAERPEGSVSTLKIQRTQQEDSAVYLCASSFGRGMNIQYFGAGTRLSVL.

The chain is built from TRBV5-1 and TRBJ2-3, with 8 bases aligning to TRBD2. Trimming took 4 bases from V and 2 from J; bases not matched to a gene: 9. The CDR3 loop spans 16 amino acids. The germline V gene has CDR1 SGHRS and CDR2 YFSETQ. The CDR3 coding sequence is TGCGCCAGCAGCCAAGGAATTAGCGGGGACACAGATACGCAGTATTTT. The encoded protein is CASSQGISGDTDTQYF.

The V call is TRBV3-1 (or the pseudogene TRBV3-2), the J call TRBJ2-3; D might be TRBD1 (6 bases). Deletions cut 3 bases from V and 1 base from J, with 8 bases between. Germline V gene sequence: CDR1 LGHDT, CDR2 YNNKEL (reference sequence). The CDR3 spans 14 residues. The CDR3 spells CASSQGARTDTQYF. The CDR3 DNA follows: TGTGCCAGCAGCCAGGGGGCCCGCACAGATACGCAGTATTTT.

The gene calls are TRBV9 and TRBJ1-3; no reliable D call. Trimming pared 1 base from V and 4 bases from J, leaving 12 bases between. The CDR3 sequence is 15 residues long. CDR1 is SGDLS and CDR2 is YYNGEE in the germline V gene. CDR3 nucleotide sequence: TGTGCCAGCAGCGTAATTGCGGGCATCGGAAACACCATATATTTT. This codes for CASSVIAGIGNTIYF.